These 14 T cell receptor beta chains came from one sample sequenced in a study of shared clonotypes between healthy human individuals (dated by TCRdb to about 2020). The method was the immunoSEQ multiplex PCR assay. The table was pulled from immuneACCESS by TCRdb, which kept in-frame rearrangements only. Such tables lose some clones; where checked, under half of the loss comes from unresolved V genes, and the rest has no known cause. In this sample the table shows approximately 590,000 clones, around 95% of which occur a single time. The top ten hold less than 0.13% of the sample. For the CD8 naive samples, CD45RO-negative cells were positively selected for CCR7, yielding a CD45RA+CCR7+ population from which TemRA cells were excluded. What was sequenced was naive CD8+ T cells sorted from blood. Taken with the paper, the label for cell subset or site translates to: CD45RA+CCR7+. The receptors were sampled from a woman aged 25 to 45 in good health.

Here the CDR3 DNA reads TGTGCCAGCAGCCCCCAGGGGGCATCCTACAATGAGCAGTTCTTC. As protein: CASSPQGASYNEQFF. This chain links TRBV7-3 with TRBJ2-1; 8 nucleotides line up with TRBD1. Germline V gene lookup returns CDR1 SGHTA and CDR2 FQGTGA. V lost 5 bases to trimming and J lost 1 base; unmatched junction nucleotides: 4. The CDR3 totals 15 residues.

The V gene is TRBV19, the J gene TRBJ1-4; no clear D gene. The CDR3 is made up of 16 amino acids. Germline V gene lookup returns CDR1 LNHDA and CDR2 SQIVND (reference sequence). V dropped 10 bases and J dropped 8 bases, with 26 bases sitting between them. CDR3 region: CATIHPPCHPLEKLFF. CDR3 nucleotides: TGTGCCACCATCCATCCCCCATGCCACCCCCTGGAAAAACTGTTTTTT. Full variable domain (missing parts from reference TRBV19 and TRBJ1-4): DGGITQSPKYLFRKEGQNVTLSCEQNLNHDAMYWYRQDPGQGLRLIYYSQIVNDFQKGDIAEGYSVSREKKESFPLTVTSAQKNPTAFYLCATIHPPCHPLEKLFFGSGTQLSVL.

This clone appeared a single time. J is TRBJ2-1 and V is TRBV5-6, with 10 nucleotides matching TRBD2. The CDR3 runs to 19 residues. CDR1 SGHDT and CDR2 YYEEEE come from the germline V gene. V was clipped by 0 bases and J by 0 bases; unmatched bases: 9. CDR3 in DNA: TGTGCCAGCAGCTTGGAGTCTGGACTAGCGGAGAGCTCCTACAATGAGCAGTTCTTC. Its protein product is CASSLESGLAESSYNEQFF.

The chain recombines TRBV4-1 with TRBJ2-3, with 7 nucleotides matching TRBD2. V lost 1 base and J lost 1; bases outside the gene matches: 8. The V gene's germline CDR1 is MGHRA and CDR2 YSYEKL. The CDR3 contains 17 residues. The chain's CDR3 is CASSQVKAGAGTDTQYF. The CDR3 DNA is TGCGCCAGCAGCCAAGTGAAGGCGGGAGCAGGCACAGATACGCAGTATTTT.

CDR3 DNA: TGCGCCAGCAGCCATCAGCGGTACACAGATACGCAGTATTTT. Translated, it gives CASSHQRYTDTQYF. The V gene is TRBV4-1, the J gene TRBJ2-3; tentatively, D is TRBD2 (5 bases). Per the germline V gene, CDR1 is MGHRA and CDR2 is YSYEKL. V lost 3 bases, J lost 2 bases, and 9 bases lay in between. The length of the CDR3 is 14 residues.

This clone was picked up one time. This chain uses TRBV27 with TRBJ1-1; D unresolved. The CDR3 covers 14 residues. The V gene lost 6 bases and the J gene lost 2 bases, with 13 bases spanning the gap. Germline V CDR1 and CDR2: MNHEY, SMNVEV (reference sequence). The chain's CDR3 is CASRPLGGNTEAFF. CDR3 nucleotides: TGTGCCAGCAGGCCCCTCGGCGGTAACACTGAAGCTTTCTTT.

This clone was seen just once. This chain links TRBV28 with TRBJ2-4, with 7 bases aligning to TRBD2. This CDR3 contains 17 residues. CDR1 MDHEN and CDR2 SYDVKM come from the germline V gene. Unmatched junction bases numbered 17, after V lost 6 bases and J lost 6 bases. Here the CDR3 DNA reads TGTGCCAGCAGCCCCCCGGGGGGAGGGGAGGAGGGAAACATTCAGTACTTC. It translates to CASSPPGGGEEGNIQYF.

The V call is TRBV14, the J call TRBJ1-2; TRBD1 matches at 7 bases. The length of the CDR3 is 15 residues. The ends lost 1 base at V and 4 bases at J; junction bases unmatched: 6. Germline lookup yields CDR1 SGHDN and CDR2 FVKESK. DNA for the CDR3: TGTGCCAGCAGCCAAGGGAAAGGGGGCATCTATGGCTACACCTTC. Its protein is CASSQGKGGIYGYTF.

This chain links TRBV13 with TRBJ2-7; the match to TRBD1 covers 7 bases. CDR3 length: 14 amino acids. V gave up 5 bases and J gave up 4 bases; unmatched junction bases: 8. CDR1 and CDR2 from the germline V gene are PRHDT and FYEKMQ (reference sequence). The CDR3 is CASSLWDRSYEQYF. CDR3 DNA sequence: TGTGCCAGCAGCCTTTGGGACAGAAGTTACGAGCAGTACTTC. Looking up the rest from reference TRBV13 and TRBJ2-7 gives the full variable domain: AAGVIQSPRHLIKEKRETATLKCYPIPRHDTVYWYQQGPGQDPQFLISFYEKMQSDKGSIPDRFSAQQFSDYHSELNMSSLELGDSALYFCASSLWDRSYEQYFGPGTRLTVT.

This clone was observed a single time. The J gene is TRBJ1-2, the V gene TRBV10-3, with D maybe TRBD1 (6 bases). The CDR3 is made up of 14 amino acids. Germline lookup yields CDR1 ENHRY and CDR2 SYGVKD. Trimming left V 6 bases short and J 1 base short, with 12 bases between. CDR3 nucleotides: TGTGCCATCAGGGGACAAGGATTTAACTATGGCTACACCTTC. It is translated as CAIRGQGFNYGYTF.

The J gene is TRBJ2-1, the V gene TRBV28; 8 positions match TRBD2. V lost 6 bases and J lost 7; bases outside the gene matches: 11. The length of the CDR3 is 15 residues. The germline gives CDR1 MDHEN, CDR2 SYDVKM. The CDR3 region is CASRTAGEGYNEQFF. In DNA form, the CDR3 reads TGTGCCAGCAGAACAGCGGGAGAGGGATATAATGAGCAGTTCTTC.

V is TRBV28 and J is TRBJ1-2, with 9 positions matching TRBD1. V gave up 6 bases and J gave up 5 bases; unmatched junction bases: 13. This CDR3 is built from 16 residues. The germline CDR1 and CDR2 sequences are MDHEN and SYDVKM. The CDR3 loop reads CASSGGSPQGAYGYTF. The CDR3 DNA sequence: TGTGCCAGCAGCGGCGGGAGCCCACAGGGGGCATATGGCTACACCTTC.

The chain recombines TRBV29-1 with TRBJ1-1, with TRBD1 identical over 9 bases. Unmatched junction bases numbered 1, after V lost 5 bases and J lost 3 bases. Germline assignment: CDR1 SQVTM and CDR2 ANQGSEA. The CDR3 totals 12 residues. The CDR3 nucleotides are TGCAGCGTTTGGACAGGGGACACTGAAGCTTTCTTT. Translated: CSVWTGDTEAFF.

With regard to this clone: Other DNA sequences within the sample encode an identical CDR3. The chain is built from TRBV5-1 and TRBJ2-1, with D unclear. The V end was cut by 1 base, the J end by 9 bases, with 5 bases between. Germline V gene lookup returns CDR1 SGHRS and CDR2 YFSETQ. This CDR3 is built from 11 residues. CDR3 sequence: CASSLLGEQFF. Written as DNA, the CDR3 is TGCGCCAGCAGCTTGTTAGGTGAGCAGTTCTTC.